The 8 T cell receptor beta chains below come from one sample, sequenced in a study of CD8 T cells in ankylosing spondylitis (dated by TCRdb to 2016 to 2017). Library construction relied on 5' RACE. The sequencer was an Illumina HiSeq 2500. Using fastp at Q25 and MiXCR, TCRdb reprocessed the public reads and kept productive beta chains. Each entry is one CDR3 protein sequence, shown with its most common DNA and genes. The sample yields about 200,000 distinct CDR3 sequences; around 13% were counted once. The ten most abundant clones make up more than 15% of the sample. The sample consisted of blood, either unsorted or a sorted T cell fraction (not recorded which). The receptors come from a male donor with ankylosing spondylitis or in good health (not recorded which).

The chain is built from TRBV5-1 and TRBJ2-7, with 7 bases matching TRBD1. The trim removed 4 bases at V and 0 bases at J, leaving 10 bases unmatched. The V gene's germline CDR1 is SGHRS and CDR2 YFSETQ. This CDR3 spans 16 amino acids. The CDR3 nucleotides are TGCGCCAGCAGCGGAAAGAGGGACAGTCCCTCCTACGAGCAGTACTTC. This gives the protein CASSGKRDSPSYEQYF.

This clonotype was seen more than once but under ten times. This chain connects TRBV2 to TRBJ2-7; 9 nucleotides match TRBD1. V was clipped by 2 bases and J by 2 bases; unmatched bases: 4. The CDR3 consists of 15 residues. The germline V gene has CDR1 SNHLY and CDR2 FYNNEI. CDR3 amino acids: CASSEIRQGAYEQYF. The DNA for the CDR3 is TGTGCCAGCAGTGAAATACGACAGGGGGCCTACGAGCAGTACTTC. Full variable domain (rest looked up from reference TRBV2 and TRBJ2-7): EPEVTQTPSHQVTQMGQEVILRCVPISNHLYFYWYRQILGQKVEFLVSFYNNEISEKSEIFDDQFSVERPDGSNFTLKIRSTKLEDSAMYFCASSEIRQGAYEQYFGPGTRLTVT.

This clonotype was counted between two and nine times. This rearrangement joins TRBV4-1 to TRBJ2-1; no clear D. This CDR3 is built from 15 residues. The V end lost 2 bases, the J end lost 5 bases, and 13 bases lay between the germline ends. The V gene's germline CDR1 is MGHRA and CDR2 YSYEKL. The CDR3 loop is CASSQISPRDNEQFF. CDR3 DNA sequence: TGCGCCAGCAGCCAAATCAGCCCCCGGGACAATGAGCAGTTCTTC.

The chain has TRBV7-9 and TRBJ1-2, with unresolved D. The CDR3 is made up of 13 amino acids. Trimming removed 5 bases at V and 8 bases at J, with 15 bases between. Looked up from germline, CDR1 is SEHNR and CDR2 is FQNEAQ (reference sequence). Written as DNA, the CDR3 is TGTGCCAGCAGCCACGCCACACGGAGAGGCTACACCTTC. Protein sequence: CASSHATRRGYTF. The full variable domain, its missing parts supplied by reference TRBV7-9 and TRBJ1-2, is DTGVSQNPRHKITKRGQNVTFRCDPISEHNRLYWYRQTLGQGPEFLTYFQNEAQLEKSRLLSDRFSAERPKGSFSTLEIQRTEQGDSAMYLCASSHATRRGYTFGSGTRLTVV.

The gene calls are TRBV5-1 and TRBJ2-7; tentatively, D is TRBD1 (6 bases). This CDR3 is built from 14 residues. Germline CDR1 is SGHRS and CDR2 is YFSETQ. V was clipped by 1 base and J by 1 base, with 9 bases between them. The chain's CDR3 is CASSLQGTSYEQYF. CDR3 nucleotide sequence: TGCGCCAGCAGCTTGCAGGGGACATCCTACGAGCAGTACTTC.

There are a few counts of this clonotype. V is TRBV29-1 and J is TRBJ1-1; D perhaps matches TRBD1 (5 bases). Germline CDR1 is SQVTM and CDR2 is ANQGSEA. This CDR3 region has 14 residues. V was pared by 7 bases and J by 7 bases, with 22 bases between. The CDR3 region has the DNA TGCAGCGGCACGCAGTCCGGGACGGATAGTGAAGCTTTCTTT. This gives the protein CSGTQSGTDSEAFF.

This clonotype has more than one count but fewer than ten. V is TRBV7-9 and J is TRBJ2-5; 9 positions match TRBD2. Germline-derived CDR1 and CDR2 are SEHNR and FQNEAQ (reference sequence). The CDR3 loop spans 16 amino acids. The J segment lost 4 bases and the V segment lost 5 bases, leaving 11 bases of the junction unmatched. Written as DNA, the CDR3 is TGTGCCAGCAGCCGCCGGGCGGGAGGGCCGGGAGAGACCCAGTACTTC. Its translation is CASSRRAGGPGETQYF.

The rearrangement joins TRBV12-3 or TRBV12-4 to TRBJ2-7, with D unclear. The CDR3 length is 13 residues. V was trimmed by 6 bases and J by 3 bases, leaving 12 bases between them. The CDR3 DNA reads TGTGCCAGCAGCCCACTTAGGAGCTACGAGCAGTACTTC. As protein: CASSPLRSYEQYF.